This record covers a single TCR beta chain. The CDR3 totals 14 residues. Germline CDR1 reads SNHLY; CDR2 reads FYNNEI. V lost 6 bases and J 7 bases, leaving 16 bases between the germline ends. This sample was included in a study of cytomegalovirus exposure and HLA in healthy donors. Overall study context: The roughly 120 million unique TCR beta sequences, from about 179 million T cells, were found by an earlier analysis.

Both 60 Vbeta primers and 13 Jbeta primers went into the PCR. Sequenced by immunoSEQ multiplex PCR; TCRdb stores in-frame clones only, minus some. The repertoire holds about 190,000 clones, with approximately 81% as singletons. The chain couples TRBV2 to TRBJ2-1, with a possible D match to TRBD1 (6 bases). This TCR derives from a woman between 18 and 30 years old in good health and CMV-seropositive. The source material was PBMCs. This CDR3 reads CASRRENGQNEQFF. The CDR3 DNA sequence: TGTGCCAGCAGGCGCGAAAACGGACAGAATGAGCAGTTCTTC.